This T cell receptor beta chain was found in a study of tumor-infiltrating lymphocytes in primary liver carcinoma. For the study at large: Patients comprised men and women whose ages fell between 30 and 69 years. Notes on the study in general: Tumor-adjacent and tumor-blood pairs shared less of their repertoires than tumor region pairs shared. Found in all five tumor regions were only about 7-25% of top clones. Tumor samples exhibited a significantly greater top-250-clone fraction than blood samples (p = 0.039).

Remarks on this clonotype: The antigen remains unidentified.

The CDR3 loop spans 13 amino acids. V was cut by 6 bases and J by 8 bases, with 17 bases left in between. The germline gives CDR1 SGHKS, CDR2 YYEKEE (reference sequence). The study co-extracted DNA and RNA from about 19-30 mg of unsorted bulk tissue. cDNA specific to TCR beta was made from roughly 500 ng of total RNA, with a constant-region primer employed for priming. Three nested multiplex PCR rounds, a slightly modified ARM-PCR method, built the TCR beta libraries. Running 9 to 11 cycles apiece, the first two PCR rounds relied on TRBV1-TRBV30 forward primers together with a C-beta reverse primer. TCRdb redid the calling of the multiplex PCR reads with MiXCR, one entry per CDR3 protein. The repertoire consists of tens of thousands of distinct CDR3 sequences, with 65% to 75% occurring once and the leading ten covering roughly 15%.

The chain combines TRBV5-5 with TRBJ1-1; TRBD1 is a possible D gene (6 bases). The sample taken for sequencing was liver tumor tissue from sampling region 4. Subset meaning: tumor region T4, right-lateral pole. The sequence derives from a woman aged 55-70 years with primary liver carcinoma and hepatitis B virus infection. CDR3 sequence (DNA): TGTGCCAGCACCTTTTCTGGACAGACCGAAGCTTTCTTT. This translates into CASTFSGQTEAFF.